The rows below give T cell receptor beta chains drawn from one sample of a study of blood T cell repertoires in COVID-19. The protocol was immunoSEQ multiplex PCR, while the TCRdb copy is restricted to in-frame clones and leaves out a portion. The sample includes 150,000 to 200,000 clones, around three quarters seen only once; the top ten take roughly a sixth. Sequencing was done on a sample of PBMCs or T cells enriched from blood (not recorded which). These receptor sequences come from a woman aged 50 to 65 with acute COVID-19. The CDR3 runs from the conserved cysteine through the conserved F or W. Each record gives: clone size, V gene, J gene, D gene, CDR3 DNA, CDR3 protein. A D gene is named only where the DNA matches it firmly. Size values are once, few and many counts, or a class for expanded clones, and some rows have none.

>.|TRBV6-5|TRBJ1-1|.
TGTGCCAGCAGTTACTCGACGGGGTTGAACACTGAAGCTTTCTTT
CASSYSTGLNTEAFF
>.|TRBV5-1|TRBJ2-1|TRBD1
TGCGCCAGCAGCTTGGGGGGTCCCCGGGACAGCTACAATGAGCAGTTCTTC
CASSLGGPRDSYNEQFF
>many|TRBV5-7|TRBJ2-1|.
TGTGCCAGCAGCTTGGCACCAGGGAAGGGCAATGAGCAGTTCTTC
CASSLAPGKGNEQFF
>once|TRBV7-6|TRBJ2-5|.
TGTGCCAGCAGCCCGCGGTCCCTCCAAGAGACCCAGTACTTC
CASSPRSLQETQYF
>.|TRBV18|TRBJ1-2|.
TGTGCCAGCTCAACCGGTAACAGGGCTGCGGTTGGCTACACCTTC
CASSTGNRAAVGYTF
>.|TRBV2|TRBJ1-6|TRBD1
TGTGCCAGCAGCGAACGACAGGGGGCCAATTCACCCCTCCACTTT
CASSERQGANSPLHF
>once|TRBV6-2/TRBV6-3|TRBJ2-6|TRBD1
TGTGCCAGCAGTATCCCCCTTTTTGGTAGGGGGCTCAGTTCGGGGGCCAACGTCCTGACTTTC
CASSIPLFGRGLSSGANVLTF
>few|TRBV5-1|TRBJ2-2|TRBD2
TGCGCCAGCAGCTTGGTGGCTAGCGGGGGTACCAGGGAGCTGTTTTTT
CASSLVASGGTRELFF
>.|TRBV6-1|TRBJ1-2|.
TGTGCCAGCAGTGAATTAGGCGGAGGGCCAAATGGCTACACCTTC
CASSELGGGPNGYTF
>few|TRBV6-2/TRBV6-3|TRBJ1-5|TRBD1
TGTGCCAGCAGTTCCACAGGACAGGGGTTTGAACAGCCCCAGCATTTT
CASSSTGQGFEQPQHF
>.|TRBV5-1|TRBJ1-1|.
TGCGCCAGCAGCCGGGCCGGGACACTGAACACTGAAGCTTTCTTT
CASSRAGTLNTEAFF
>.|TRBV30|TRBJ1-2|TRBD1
TGTGCCTGGAGAGGACAGGGTTTGTATGGCTACACCTTC
CAWRGQGLYGYTF
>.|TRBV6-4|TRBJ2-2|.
TGTGCCAGCAGTGTCAGACTAAACACCGGGGAGCTGTTTTTT
CASSVRLNTGELFF
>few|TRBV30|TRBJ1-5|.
TGTGCCTGGGGCGCCGGACACATCAATCAGCCCCAGCATTTT
CAWGAGHINQPQHF